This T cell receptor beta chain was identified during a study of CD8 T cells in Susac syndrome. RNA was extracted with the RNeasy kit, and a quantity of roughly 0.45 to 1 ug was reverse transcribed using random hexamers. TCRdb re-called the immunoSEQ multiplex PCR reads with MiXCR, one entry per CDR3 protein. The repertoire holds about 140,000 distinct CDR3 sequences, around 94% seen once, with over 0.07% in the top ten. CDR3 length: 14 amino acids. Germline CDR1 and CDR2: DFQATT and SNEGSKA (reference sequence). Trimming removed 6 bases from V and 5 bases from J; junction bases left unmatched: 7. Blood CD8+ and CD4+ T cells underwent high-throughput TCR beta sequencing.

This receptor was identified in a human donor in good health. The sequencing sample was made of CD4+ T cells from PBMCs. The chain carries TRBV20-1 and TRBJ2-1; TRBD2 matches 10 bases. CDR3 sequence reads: CSAPGLAYDNEQFF. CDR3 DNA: TGCAGTGCCCCGGGACTAGCGTATGACAATGAGCAGTTCTTC.